Following are 7 T cell receptor beta chains from one sample sequenced in a study of blood T cell repertoires in COVID-19. The repertoire was sequenced with immunoSEQ multiplex PCR; TCRdb's copy has only in-frame clones and lacks some. The repertoire holds approximately 290,000 clones, with around 90% as singletons. Sequenced input: PBMCs or T cells enriched from blood (not recorded which). All receptors come from a woman aged 30 to 39 who had recovered from COVID-19.

J is TRBJ2-1 and V is TRBV4-1, with a possible D match to TRBD2 (6 bases). The CDR3 runs 16 residues. V was cut by 0 bases and J by 4 bases, with 13 bases left in between. Germline V lookup: CDR1 MGHRA, CDR2 YSYEKL. The CDR3 DNA reads TGCGCCAGCAGCCAAGAGACCGGGAGCCTTTACAATGAGCAGTTCTTC. The encoded protein is CASSQETGSLYNEQFF.

The genes are TRBV19 and TRBJ1-1; tentatively, D is TRBD1 (5 bases). CDR1 LNHDA and CDR2 SQIVND come from the germline V gene (reference sequence). The length of the CDR3 is 14 residues. V was clipped by 3 bases and J by 3 bases, with 11 bases between them. The CDR3 here is CASSIGSGYTEAFF. CDR3 DNA sequence: TGTGCCAGTAGTATCGGGTCAGGGTACACTGAAGCTTTCTTT.

The V and J genes are TRBV7-9 and TRBJ2-1; 11 bases agree with TRBD2. Germline CDR1 is SEHNR and CDR2 is FQNEAQ (reference sequence). The CDR3 has 16 residues. The V and J ends lost 3 bases and 3 bases, in that order; junction bases with no gene match: 4. CDR3 nucleotide sequence: TGTGCCAGCAGCTTGGGGGGACTAGCGGACTACAATGAGCAGTTCTTC. Protein: CASSLGGLADYNEQFF.

On this clone itself: Mismatch with germline at one junction end may stem from a read error. The rearrangement uses TRBV9 and TRBJ2-2; D perhaps matches TRBD2 (6 bases). Germline lookup yields CDR1 SGDLS and CDR2 YYNGEE. The CDR3 runs 17 residues. CDR3 in DNA: TGTGCCAGCAGCTCCCGAGAGGCAGGGAGGAACCCCGGGGAGCTGTTTTTT. Translating it yields CASSSREAGRNPGELFF.

V gene TRBV2 combines with J gene TRBJ1-5; 8 nucleotides match TRBD1. Germline trimming cut 0 bases from V and 6 bases from J; bases unmatched to any gene: 4. Per the germline V gene, CDR1 is SNHLY and CDR2 is FYNNEI. The CDR3 totals 15 residues. The CDR3 spells CASSEAGQGPQPQHF. The CDR3 nucleotides read TGTGCCAGCAGTGAAGCTGGACAGGGTCCTCAGCCCCAGCATTTT.

This chain joins TRBV6-2 or TRBV6-3 and TRBJ1-5, with D possibly TRBD1 on 6 matching bases. The CDR3 totals 17 residues. Germline V CDR1 and CDR2: MNHEY, SVGEGT. Trimming removed 0 bases at V and 2 bases at J, with 14 bases between. The CDR3: CASSYSYRVGRNQPQHF. CDR3 coding DNA: TGTGCCAGCAGTTACTCGTACAGGGTAGGCCGCAATCAGCCCCAGCATTTT.

V usage is TRBV21-1 and J usage is TRBJ1-1. TRBV21-1 corresponds to a pseudogene. This CDR3 comprises 16 residues. The CDR3 loop reads CASSKGHGADITEAFF. CDR3 in DNA: TGTGCCAGCAGCAAAGGTCATGGCGCGGATATCACTGAAGCTTTCTTT.